What follows is one TCR beta chain and its context. Repertoires were generated with immunoSEQ multiplex PCR, while TCRdb's copy carries only in-frame clones and drops some. The profile covers 150,000 or so clones, with 70% to 85% appearing a single time and 22% taken by the ten largest. This specimen comes from a study of blood T cell repertoires in COVID-19. Study details: Samples of COVID-19 (acute and convalescent) were obtained from the United States, Italy and Spain.

V was pared by 5 bases and J by 5 bases, with 8 bases of the junction left unmatched. CDR3 length equals 14 residues. Germline CDR1 is SGHVS and CDR2 is FNYEAQ. The gene calls are TRBV7-6 and TRBJ2-5, with TRBD2 matching over 7 bases. The sequenced sample was peripheral blood. The receptor's source is an elderly woman with acute or convalescent COVID-19. CDR3 residues: CASSPRAGAETQYF. The CDR3 region has the DNA TGTGCCAGCAGCCCCCGGGCGGGAGCGGAGACCCAGTACTTC.